The 21 T cell receptor beta chains below come from one sample, sequenced in a study of cytomegalovirus exposure and HLA in healthy donors. The PCR was carried out with 60 Vbeta primers and 13 Jbeta primers. Clones were sequenced by immunoSEQ multiplex PCR, and TCRdb holds only the in-frame ones, with some missing. The profile shows some 150,000 clones, approximately 79% of them singletons. Sequencing was done on a sample of PBMCs. Receptors originate from a male donor in good health and CMV-seronegative.

The chain carries TRBV5-1 and TRBJ2-5, with TRBD1 as a possible D gene (5 bases). The CDR3 totals 14 residues. V was clipped by 4 bases and J by 2 bases, with 12 bases between them. The V gene's germline CDR1 is SGHRS and CDR2 YFSETQ. CDR3: CASSMNQGQETQYF. For the CDR3, the DNA is TGCGCCAGCAGCATGAACCAGGGACAAGAGACCCAGTACTTC. The entire variable domain, with the rest obtained from reference TRBV5-1 and TRBJ2-5, is as follows: KAGVTQTPRYLIKTRGQQVTLSCSPISGHRSVSWYQQTPGQGLQFLFEYFSETQRNKGNFPGRFSGRQFSNSRSEMNVSTLELGDSALYLCASSMNQGQETQYFGPGTRLLVL.

The chain recombines TRBV27 with TRBJ2-7; perhaps TRBD2 as D (7 bases). The CDR3 extends over 15 amino acids. The germline V and J ends were trimmed by 3 bases and 3 bases, with 15 bases remaining between them. CDR1 and CDR2 (germline): MNHEY, SMNVEV (reference sequence). The CDR3 spells CASSFGGARFYEQYF. The CDR3 DNA is TGTGCCAGCAGTTTTGGGGGGGCTCGGTTCTACGAGCAGTACTTC.

This clone occurred a few times. The chain uses TRBV11-3 and TRBJ1-2; D not resolved. CDR3 length equals 16 residues. Trimming pared 0 bases from V and 2 bases from J, leaving 13 bases between. CDR1 is SGHNT and CDR2 is YENEEA in the germline V gene. CDR3 region: CASSLDPTVGNYGYTF. DNA of the CDR3: TGTGCCAGCAGCTTAGACCCCACCGTCGGGAACTATGGCTACACCTTC.

This chain joins TRBV4-3 and TRBJ2-2; a possible D gene is TRBD1 (6 bases). This CDR3 has 16 amino acids. Trimming took off 0 bases at V and 2 bases at J, with 10 bases between the two ends. Germline V gives CDR1 LGHNA, CDR2 YSLEER. The CDR3 DNA reads as TGCGCCAGCAGCCAAGATACAGGGATTAACACCGGGGAGCTGTTTTTT. Residues: CASSQDTGINTGELFF.

V usage is TRBV5-6 and J usage is TRBJ2-3, with D perhaps TRBD2 (5 bases). Trimming cost V 4 bases and J 4 bases, with 7 bases left between them. Germline V CDR1 and CDR2: SGHDT, YYEEEE. The CDR3 is 12 residues long. CDR3 nucleotides: TGTGCCAGCAGCGCCGGGGCAGATACGCAGTATTTT. As protein: CASSAGADTQYF.

The chain combines TRBV19 with TRBJ2-6, with TRBD1 identical over 9 bases. This CDR3 is 19 amino acids long. V lost 3 bases, J lost 0 bases, and 9 bases stayed unmatched. Germline CDR1 and CDR2: LNHDA and SQIVND (reference sequence). The CDR3 here is CASSIVRDRVSSGANVLTF. The DNA for the CDR3 is TGTGCCAGTAGTATCGTCCGGGACAGGGTATCCTCTGGGGCCAACGTCCTGACTTTC.

The chain is built from TRBV5-6 and TRBJ2-7, with D uncertain. Germline V gives CDR1 SGHDT, CDR2 YYEEEE. The CDR3 spans 14 residues. V lost 0 bases and J 1 base, leaving 8 bases between the germline ends. The CDR3 DNA follows: TGTGCCAGCAGCTTGGCGGGTTCGTCCTACGAGCAGTACTTC. This translates into CASSLAGSSYEQYF. The whole variable domain, remainder taken from reference TRBV5-6 and TRBJ2-7, is DAGVTQSPTHLIKTRGQQVTLRCSPKSGHDTVSWYQQALGQGPQFIFQYYEEEERQRGNFPDRFSGHQFPNYSSELNVNALLLGDSALYLCASSLAGSSYEQYFGPGTRLTVT.

This chain links TRBV5-6 with TRBJ1-4, with 10 bases identical to TRBD1. Germline loops: CDR1 SGHDT, CDR2 YYEEEE. V trimming: 5 bases; J trimming: 5 bases; junction bases outside the gene matches: 9. The CDR3 loop spans 16 amino acids. CDR3 sequence (DNA): TGTGCCAGCAGTCCGGGACAGGGGCGACCAAATGAAAAACTGTTTTTT. Amino acids: CASSPGQGRPNEKLFF.

This clone has more than one count but fewer than ten. The gene calls are TRBV7-2 and TRBJ1-5; 7 nucleotides match TRBD1. The CDR3 totals 14 residues. Germline CDR1 reads SGHTA; CDR2 reads FQGNSA. Trimming removed 5 bases from V and 8 bases from J; junction bases left unmatched: 9. For the CDR3, the DNA is TGTGCCAGCAGCCTAACCGGGACAGAGGAGCCCCAGCATTTT. Translating gives CASSLTGTEEPQHF.

The chain uses TRBV7-2 and TRBJ1-5; possible D gene TRBD1, 6 bases. Germline CDR1 reads SGHTA; CDR2 reads FQGNSA. The V end was cut by 5 bases, the J end by 6 bases, with 14 bases between. The CDR3 is made up of 14 amino acids. This chain's CDR3 is CASSIQGFGQPQHF. In DNA, the CDR3 is TGTGCCAGCAGCATACAGGGTTTCGGTCAGCCCCAGCATTTT. The variable domain in full, completed from reference TRBV7-2 and TRBJ1-5, reads GAGVSQSPSNKVTEKGKDVELRCDPISGHTALYWYRQSLGQGLEFLIYFQGNSAPDKSGLPSDRFSAERTGGSVSTLTIQRTQQEDSAVYLCASSIQGFGQPQHFGDGTRLSIL.

The DNA for the CDR3 is TGTGCCAGCAGCCAAAGGGGGCGGGAGACCCAGTACTTC. This codes for CASSQRGRETQYF. The genes are TRBV7-2 and TRBJ2-5, with TRBD1 matching over 7 bases. The CDR3 is 13 amino acids. The J segment lost 5 bases and the V segment lost 5 bases, leaving 5 bases of the junction unmatched. Germline V lookup: CDR1 SGHTA, CDR2 FQGNSA.

V gene TRBV7-3 combines with J gene TRBJ2-3; 10 bases map to TRBD2. The V and J ends lost 4 bases and 2 bases, in that order; junction bases with no gene match: 6. The CDR3 covers 16 residues. Germline CDR1 SGHTA, CDR2 FQGTGA. CDR3 loop: CASSSGTSANTDTQYF. The CDR3 DNA follows: TGTGCCAGCAGCTCCGGGACTAGCGCAAACACAGATACGCAGTATTTT.

The chain uses TRBV30 and TRBJ2-1; 7 bases are a match to TRBD1. The CDR3 sequence is 13 residues long. CDR1 is GTSNPN and CDR2 is SVGIG in the germline V gene (reference sequence). V dropped 8 bases and J dropped 6; count of bases not matched to a gene: 10. CDR3 DNA: TGTGCCCGCAAAGCGAGACAGGGCAATGAGCAGTTCTTC. This codes for CARKARQGNEQFF.

This clone has a handful of counts. The chain combines TRBV28 with TRBJ1-1; weak D call: TRBD1 (6 bases). V was cut by 5 bases and J by 1 base, with 20 bases left in between. The CDR3 covers 17 residues. Germline lookup yields CDR1 MDHEN and CDR2 SYDVKM. CDR3 sequence reads: CASSPGGGGKKNTEAFF. CDR3 in DNA: TGTGCCAGCAGTCCCGGGGGGGGCGGAAAGAAGAACACTGAAGCTTTCTTT.

The V call is TRBV6-1, the J call TRBJ1-1, with D unresolved. The germline V gene has CDR1 MNHNS and CDR2 SASEGT. The CDR3 runs to 15 residues. Between the trimmed V and J ends, which lost 3 bases and 1 base, there was a span of 12 bases. The CDR3, as DNA: TGTGCCAGCAGTGATCTGAAGAGAGGGAACACTGAAGCTTTCTTT. It specifies CASSDLKRGNTEAFF.

This clone was recorded only once. V and J are TRBV9 and TRBJ1-5; TRBD1 might be the D (6 bases). Trimming removed 4 bases at V and 2 bases at J, with 10 bases between. Germline assignment: CDR1 SGDLS and CDR2 YYNGEE. The CDR3 length is 14 residues. This chain's CDR3 is CASSSQGGNQPQHF. The CDR3 region has the DNA TGTGCCAGCAGCTCACAGGGTGGCAATCAGCCCCAGCATTTT.

The chain recombines TRBV30 with TRBJ2-7; D is possibly TRBD1 (5 bases). Germline-derived CDR1 and CDR2 are GTSNPN and SVGIG (reference sequence). V lost 0 bases to trimming and J lost 6 bases, with 18 bases between them. The CDR3 runs to 15 residues. This CDR3 reads CAWSVQQGPKGEQYF. The CDR3 region has the DNA TGTGCCTGGAGTGTACAGCAGGGCCCCAAGGGCGAGCAGTACTTC.

Comment on this clone: The same CDR3 also results from other DNA sequences found in this sample. V and J are TRBV6-5 and TRBJ1-1, with D maybe TRBD1 (6 bases). V was shortened by 7 bases and J by 0 bases, with 9 bases between the two germline ends. CDR1 and CDR2 (germline): MNHEY, SVGAGI. This CDR3 is built from 13 residues. CDR3 amino acids: CASNRGMNTEAFF. CDR3 sequence (DNA): TGTGCCAGCAATAGGGGGATGAACACTGAAGCTTTCTTT.

This clone was counted a few times. The genes are TRBV25-1 and TRBJ2-5; 7 nucleotides line up with TRBD2. Germline lookup yields CDR1 MGHDK and CDR2 SYGVNS. Unmatched junction bases numbered 9, after V lost 7 bases and J lost 7 bases. The CDR3 is 13 amino acids. This CDR3 reads CASIGLVRGTQYF. In DNA form, the CDR3 reads TGTGCCAGCATCGGACTAGTTAGGGGGACCCAGTACTTC. Filled out from reference TRBV25-1 and TRBJ2-5, the complete variable domain reads EADIYQTPRYLVIGTGKKITLECSQTMGHDKMYWYQQDPGMELHLIHYSYGVNSTEKGDLSSESTVSRIRTEHFPLTLESARPSHTSQYLCASIGLVRGTQYFGPGTRLLVL.

For the CDR3, the DNA is TGCAGCGCTCGATCGGACAGCTTCACCGGGGAGCTGTTTTTT. Translation gives CSARSDSFTGELFF. V usage is TRBV29-1 and J usage is TRBJ2-2; weak D call: TRBD1 (6 bases). The CDR3 is 14 residues long. Trimming shortened V by 7 bases and J by 4 bases, and 16 bases separated the two germline ends. Looked up from germline, CDR1 is SQVTM and CDR2 is ANQGSEA.

The chain joins TRBV2 to TRBJ2-7; 9 bases align to TRBD2. Germline V gene sequence: CDR1 SNHLY, CDR2 FYNNEI. This CDR3 is 15 amino acids long. V lost 4 bases, J lost 0 bases, and 4 bases stayed unmatched. The CDR3 reads CASSGVAGASYEQYF. In DNA, the CDR3 is TGTGCCAGCAGTGGTGTAGCGGGAGCCTCCTACGAGCAGTACTTC.